This T cell receptor (beta chain) was identified during a study of blood T cell repertoires in COVID-19. The germline V and J ends were trimmed by 4 bases and 5 bases, with 14 bases remaining between them. This CDR3 has 14 residues. The germline V gene encodes CDR1 LNHNV and CDR2 YYDKDF (reference sequence). The assay was immunoSEQ multiplex PCR, and TCRdb's table has in-frame clones only and misses some. The data show about 190,000 clones, 88% seen once. The chain links TRBV15 to TRBJ2-5; perhaps TRBD1 as D (6 bases). The sample consisted of peripheral blood. This TCR was recovered from a woman aged 30 to 39 with acute or convalescent COVID-19. The CDR3 nucleotides read TGTGCCACCAGCAAGGGGGACACCCGCGAGACCCAGTACTTC. The encoded protein is CATSKGDTRETQYF.